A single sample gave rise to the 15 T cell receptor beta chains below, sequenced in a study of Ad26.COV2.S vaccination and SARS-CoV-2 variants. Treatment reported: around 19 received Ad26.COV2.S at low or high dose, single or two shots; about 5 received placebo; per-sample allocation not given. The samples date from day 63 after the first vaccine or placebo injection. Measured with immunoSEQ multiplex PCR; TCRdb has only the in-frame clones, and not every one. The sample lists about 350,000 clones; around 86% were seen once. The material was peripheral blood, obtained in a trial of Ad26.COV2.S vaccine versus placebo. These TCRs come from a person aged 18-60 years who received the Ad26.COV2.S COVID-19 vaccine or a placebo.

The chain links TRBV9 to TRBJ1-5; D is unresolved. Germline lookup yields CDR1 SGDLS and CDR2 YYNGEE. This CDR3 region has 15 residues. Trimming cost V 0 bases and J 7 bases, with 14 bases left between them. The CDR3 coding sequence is TGTGCCAGCAGCGTAGGAACTGACCTAGGACAGCCCCAGCATTTT. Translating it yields CASSVGTDLGQPQHF.

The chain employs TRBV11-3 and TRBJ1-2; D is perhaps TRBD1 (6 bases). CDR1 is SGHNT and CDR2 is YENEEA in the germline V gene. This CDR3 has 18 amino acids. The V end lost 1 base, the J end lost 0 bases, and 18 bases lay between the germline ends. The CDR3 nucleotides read TGTGCCAGCAGCTTAGGGAGGGGGGACCGTACCTCTAACTATGGCTACACCTTC. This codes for CASSLGRGDRTSNYGYTF.

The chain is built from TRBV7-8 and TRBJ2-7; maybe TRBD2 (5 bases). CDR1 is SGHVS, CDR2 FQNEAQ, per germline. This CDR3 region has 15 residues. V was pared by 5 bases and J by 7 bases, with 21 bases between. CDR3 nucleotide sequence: TGTGCCAGCAGCCCGGGTTCTAGCCCGTTTCGAGAGCAGTACTTC. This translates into CASSPGSSPFREQYF.

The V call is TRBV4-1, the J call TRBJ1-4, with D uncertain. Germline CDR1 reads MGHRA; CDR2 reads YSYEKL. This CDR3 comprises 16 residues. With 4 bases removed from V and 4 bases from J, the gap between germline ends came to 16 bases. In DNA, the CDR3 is TGCGCCAGCAGCCCCTCGGAAGCGGTTTTTAATGAAAAACTGTTTTTT. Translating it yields CASSPSEAVFNEKLFF.

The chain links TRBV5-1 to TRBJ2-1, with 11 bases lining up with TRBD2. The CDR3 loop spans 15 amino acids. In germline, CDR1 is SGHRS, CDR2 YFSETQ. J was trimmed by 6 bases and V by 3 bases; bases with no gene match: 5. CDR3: CASSYGTSGFNEQFF. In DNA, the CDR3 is TGCGCCAGCAGCTACGGGACTAGCGGATTCAATGAGCAGTTCTTC.

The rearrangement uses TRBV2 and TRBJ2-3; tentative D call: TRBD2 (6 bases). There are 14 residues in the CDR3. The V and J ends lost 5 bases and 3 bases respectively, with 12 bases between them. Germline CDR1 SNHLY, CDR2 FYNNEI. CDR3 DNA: TGTGCCAGCAGTACTAGCCTGGGTACAGATACGCAGTATTTT. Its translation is CASSTSLGTDTQYF.

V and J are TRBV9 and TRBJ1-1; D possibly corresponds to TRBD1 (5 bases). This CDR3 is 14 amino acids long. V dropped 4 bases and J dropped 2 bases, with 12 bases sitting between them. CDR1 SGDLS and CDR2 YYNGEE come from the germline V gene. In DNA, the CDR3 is TGTGCCAGCAGCCCGAGACAGAGAAACACTGAAGCTTTCTTT. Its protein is CASSPRQRNTEAFF.

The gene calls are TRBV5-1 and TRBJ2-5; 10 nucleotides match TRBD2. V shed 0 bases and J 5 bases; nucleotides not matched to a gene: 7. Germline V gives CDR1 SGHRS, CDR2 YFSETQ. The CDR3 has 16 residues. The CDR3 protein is CASSLDSGGPGETQYF. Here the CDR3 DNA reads TGCGCCAGCAGCTTGGATAGCGGGGGGCCTGGGGAGACCCAGTACTTC.

CDR3: CASSQFRGLATEAFF. The CDR3 nucleotides read TGCGCCAGCAGCCAATTCAGGGGGCTTGCCACTGAAGCTTTCTTT. This rearrangement joins TRBV4-3 to TRBJ1-1; 8 bases line up with TRBD1. The ends lost 2 bases at V and 4 bases at J; junction bases unmatched: 6. CDR1 LGHNA and CDR2 YSLEER come from the germline V gene. CDR3 length: 15 residues.

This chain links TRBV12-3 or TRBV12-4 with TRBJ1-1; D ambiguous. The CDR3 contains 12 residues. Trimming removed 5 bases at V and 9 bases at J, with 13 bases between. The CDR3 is CASSTYGPQAFF. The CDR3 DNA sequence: TGTGCCAGCAGTACTTACGGTCCCCAAGCTTTCTTT.

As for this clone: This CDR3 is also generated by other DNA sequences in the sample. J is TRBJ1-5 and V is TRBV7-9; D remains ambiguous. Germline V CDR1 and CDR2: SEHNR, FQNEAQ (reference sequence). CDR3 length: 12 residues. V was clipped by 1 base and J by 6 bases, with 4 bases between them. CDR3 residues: CASSLGGQPQHF. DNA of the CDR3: TGTGCCAGCAGCTTAGGCGGTCAGCCCCAGCATTTT.

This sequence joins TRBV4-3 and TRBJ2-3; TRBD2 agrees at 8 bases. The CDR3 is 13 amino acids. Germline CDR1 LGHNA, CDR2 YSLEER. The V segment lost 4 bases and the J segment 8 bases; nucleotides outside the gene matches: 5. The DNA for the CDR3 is TGCGCCAGCAGCCGGTTGGCGGGGGGTACGCAGTATTTT. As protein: CASSRLAGGTQYF.

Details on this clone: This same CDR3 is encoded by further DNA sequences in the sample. DNA for the CDR3: TGCGCCAGCAGCTTTAGCGGGGGGGAAGAGACCCAGTACTTC. Amino acid sequence: CASSFSGGEETQYF. This chain joins TRBV5-1 and TRBJ2-5, with TRBD2 matching 11 bases. From germline, CDR1 is SGHRS and CDR2 YFSETQ. V lost 2 bases, J lost 3 bases, and 0 bases stayed unmatched. The CDR3 covers 14 residues.

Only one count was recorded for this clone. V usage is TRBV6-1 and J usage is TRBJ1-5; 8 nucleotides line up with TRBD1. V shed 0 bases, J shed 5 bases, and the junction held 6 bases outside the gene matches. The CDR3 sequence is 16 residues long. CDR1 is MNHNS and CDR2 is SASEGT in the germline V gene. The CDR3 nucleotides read TGTGCCAGCAGTGAAGCCAGGAACAGGGGGGATCAGCCCCAGCATTTT. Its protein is CASSEARNRGDQPQHF.

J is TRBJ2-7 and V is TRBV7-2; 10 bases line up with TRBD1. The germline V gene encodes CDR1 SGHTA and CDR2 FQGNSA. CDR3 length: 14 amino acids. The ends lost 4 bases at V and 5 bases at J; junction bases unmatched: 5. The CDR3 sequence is CASSWSGTGDEQYF. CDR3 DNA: TGTGCCAGCAGCTGGTCCGGGACAGGGGACGAGCAGTACTTC. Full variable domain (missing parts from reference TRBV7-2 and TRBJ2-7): GAGVSQSPSNKVTEKGKDVELRCDPISGHTALYWYRQSLGQGLEFLIYFQGNSAPDKSGLPSDRFSAERTGGSVSTLTIQRTQQEDSAVYLCASSWSGTGDEQYFGPGTRLTVT.